Listed below are T cell receptor beta chains from one sample, sequenced in a study of CD8+ T cells in alopecia areata. The method was immunoSEQ multiplex PCR; TCRdb's version includes in-frame clones alone and lacks a portion of them. The data show about 180,000 clones, with roughly 63% seen just once and 1.5% to 2% held by the top ten. This material consisted of CD4+ T cells sorted from blood, taken at week 0. Receptors were obtained from a human donor with alopecia areata. CDR3s include the opening cysteine and the closing phenylalanine or tryptophan. D genes are given only for firm matches. For some rows the clone size is stated as once, few or many, or as a class when expanded; others skip it.

j_call: TRBJ1-6
v_call: TRBV4-1
d_call: NA
clone_size: NA
cdr3_aa: CASSQTQNSPLHF
cdr3_nt: TGCGCCAGCAGCCAAACACAAAATTCACCCCTCCACTTT

j_call: TRBJ1-4
v_call: TRBV30
d_call: NA
clone_size: NA
cdr3_aa: CAWSAIGQNEKLFF
cdr3_nt: TGTGCCTGGAGTGCCATTGGGCAGAATGAAAAACTGTTTTTT

j_call: TRBJ1-2
v_call: TRBV28
d_call: TRBD1
clone_size: medium-sized
cdr3_aa: CASTGGWDGYTF
cdr3_nt: TGTGCCAGCACAGGGGGCTGGGATGGCTACACCTTC

j_call: TRBJ2-3
v_call: TRBV5-6
d_call: TRBD2
clone_size: NA
cdr3_aa: CASSGGLAGGLDTQYF
cdr3_nt: TGTGCCAGCAGCGGCGGGCTAGCGGGGGGTCTGGATACGCAGTATTTT

j_call: TRBJ2-7
v_call: TRBV7-3
d_call: TRBD1
clone_size: few
cdr3_aa: CASSLDRVGEQYF
cdr3_nt: TGTGCCAGCAGCTTGGACAGGGTCGGCGAGCAGTACTTC

j_call: TRBJ1-6
v_call: TRBV29-1
d_call: TRBD1
clone_size: NA
cdr3_aa: CSVRDRDSYNSPLHF
cdr3_nt: TGCAGCGTTCGGGACAGGGATTCCTATAATTCACCCCTCCACTTT

j_call: TRBJ1-2
v_call: TRBV4-2
d_call: NA
clone_size: NA
cdr3_aa: CASSLDGGNGGYTF
cdr3_nt: TGTGCCAGCAGCTTAGATGGGGGCAATGGGGGCTACACCTTC

j_call: TRBJ1-2
v_call: TRBV9
d_call: NA
clone_size: NA
cdr3_aa: CASSVAADINYGYTF
cdr3_nt: TGTGCCAGCAGCGTAGCGGCGGATATTAACTATGGCTACACCTTC

j_call: TRBJ1-6
v_call: TRBV30
d_call: NA
clone_size: NA
cdr3_aa: CAWSVGVPGRRGNSPLHF
cdr3_nt: TGTGCCTGGAGTGTAGGGGTCCCAGGGAGAAGGGGTAATTCACCCCTCCACTTT

j_call: TRBJ2-1
v_call: TRBV29-1
d_call: NA
clone_size: NA
cdr3_aa: CSVEDDRYNEQFF
cdr3_nt: TGCAGCGTTGAAGATGACAGGTACAATGAGCAGTTCTTC

j_call: TRBJ2-1
v_call: TRBV9
d_call: TRBD2
clone_size: NA
cdr3_aa: CASSLTVRTSESSYNEQFF
cdr3_nt: TGTGCCAGCAGCCTCACTGTGAGGACTAGCGAAAGCTCCTACAATGAGCAGTTCTTC

j_call: TRBJ1-2
v_call: TRBV4-3
d_call: NA
clone_size: NA
cdr3_aa: CASSQAPRDHYGYTF
cdr3_nt: TGCGCCAGCAGCCAAGCGCCTCGGGACCACTATGGCTACACCTTC

j_call: TRBJ2-7
v_call: TRBV29-1
d_call: NA
clone_size: once
cdr3_aa: CSVGLQGDNEQYF
cdr3_nt: TGCAGCGTTGGGCTACAGGGAGACAACGAGCAGTACTTC

j_call: TRBJ2-3
v_call: TRBV11-3
d_call: TRBD2
clone_size: few
cdr3_aa: CACRDRREITDTQYF
cdr3_nt: TGTGCCTGCCGTGACCGGCGGGAGATCACAGATACGCAGTATTTT

j_call: TRBJ2-5
v_call: TRBV7-3
d_call: TRBD2
clone_size: few
cdr3_aa: CASSPYGLAGGRETQYF
cdr3_nt: TGTGCCAGCAGCCCCTACGGACTAGCGGGGGGTAGAGAGACCCAGTACTTC

j_call: TRBJ1-6
v_call: TRBV6-5
d_call: NA
clone_size: NA
cdr3_aa: CASSYSNRSPLHF
cdr3_nt: TGTGCCAGCAGTTACTCAAACCGTTCACCCCTCCACTTT

j_call: TRBJ1-6
v_call: TRBV11-2
d_call: NA
clone_size: NA
cdr3_aa: CASSLMTNSPLHF
cdr3_nt: TGTGCCAGCAGCTTAATGACTAATTCACCCCTCCACTTT

j_call: TRBJ1-6
v_call: TRBV27
d_call: NA
clone_size: NA
cdr3_aa: CASSRQGFESPLHF
cdr3_nt: TGTGCCAGCAGTCGGCAGGGTTTTGAGTCACCCCTCCACTTT

j_call: TRBJ2-3
v_call: TRBV2
d_call: NA
clone_size: few
cdr3_aa: CASSGRQTDTQYF
cdr3_nt: TGTGCCAGCAGTGGGCGACAGACAGATACGCAGTATTTT

j_call: TRBJ1-5
v_call: TRBV27
d_call: NA
clone_size: NA
cdr3_aa: CASSLYEGNQPQHF
cdr3_nt: TGTGCCAGCAGTTTGTATGAGGGCAATCAGCCCCAGCATTTT

j_call: TRBJ2-2
v_call: TRBV2
d_call: TRBD1
clone_size: NA
cdr3_aa: CASSLQGAPGELFF
cdr3_nt: TGTGCCAGCAGTCTACAGGGGGCGCCCGGGGAGCTGTTTTTT

j_call: TRBJ2-7
v_call: TRBV4-1
d_call: TRBD1
clone_size: NA
cdr3_aa: CASSQPSQGAFLRQYF
cdr3_nt: TGCGCCAGCAGCCAACCAAGCCAGGGGGCTTTCCTCCGGCAGTACTTC

j_call: TRBJ2-4
v_call: TRBV2
d_call: TRBD1
clone_size: NA
cdr3_aa: CASSEQTGGYNIQYF
cdr3_nt: TGTGCCAGCAGTGAACAGACAGGGGGCTACAACATTCAGTACTTC

j_call: TRBJ2-7
v_call: TRBV18
d_call: TRBD2
clone_size: NA
cdr3_aa: CASRTSGYEQYF
cdr3_nt: TGTGCCAGTCGAACTAGCGGCTACGAGCAGTACTTC

j_call: TRBJ2-7
v_call: TRBV30
d_call: TRBD1
clone_size: NA
cdr3_aa: CAWSQTGGYEQYF
cdr3_nt: TGTGCCTGGAGTCAGACAGGGGGGTACGAGCAGTACTTC

j_call: TRBJ1-2
v_call: TRBV5-1
d_call: TRBD1
clone_size: NA
cdr3_aa: CASSLLAGGAGYDYGYTF
cdr3_nt: TGCGCCAGCAGCTTGTTAGCAGGGGGCGCCGGTTATGACTATGGCTACACCTTC

j_call: TRBJ1-2
v_call: TRBV29-1
d_call: NA
clone_size: NA
cdr3_aa: CSVGQVESGYTF
cdr3_nt: TGCAGCGTTGGACAGGTAGAAAGCGGCTACACCTTC

j_call: TRBJ1-1
v_call: TRBV2
d_call: NA
clone_size: NA
cdr3_aa: CASRRLGAFF
cdr3_nt: TGTGCCAGCAGGCGGCTCGGGGCTTTCTTT

j_call: TRBJ2-5
v_call: TRBV10-3
d_call: NA
clone_size: NA
cdr3_aa: CAISESGETQYF
cdr3_nt: TGTGCCATCAGTGAGTCGGGAGAGACCCAGTACTTC